This T cell receptor beta chain was observed in a study of T cell responses to AZD1222 COVID-19 vaccine. The CDR3 contains 15 residues. Trimming removed 6 bases from V and 5 bases from J; junction bases left unmatched: 6. The V gene's germline CDR1 is MNHEY and CDR2 SVGAGI. The repertoire was sequenced with immunoSEQ multiplex PCR; TCRdb's copy has only in-frame clones and lacks some. The data show some 84,000 clones, about 86% seen once. This sequence joins TRBV6-5 and TRBJ2-7; 14 positions match TRBD2. Here the sequenced sample was peripheral blood, taken on day 0 of AZD1222 vaccination. The TCR comes from an adult in good health. The CDR3 DNA reads TGTGCCAGCAGGCCCGGGACTAGCGGGAGCAACGAGCAGTACTTC. Its protein is CASRPGTSGSNEQYF.